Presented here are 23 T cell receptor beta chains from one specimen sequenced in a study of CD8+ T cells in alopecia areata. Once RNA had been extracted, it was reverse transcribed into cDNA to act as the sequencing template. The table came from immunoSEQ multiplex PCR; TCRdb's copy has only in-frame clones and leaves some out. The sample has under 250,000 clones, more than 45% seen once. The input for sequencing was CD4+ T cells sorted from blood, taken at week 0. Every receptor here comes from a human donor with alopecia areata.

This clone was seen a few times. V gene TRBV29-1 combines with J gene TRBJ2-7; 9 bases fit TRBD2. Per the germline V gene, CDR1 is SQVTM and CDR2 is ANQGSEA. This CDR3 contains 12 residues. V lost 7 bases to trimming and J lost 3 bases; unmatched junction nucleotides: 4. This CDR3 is CSGGRGDYEQYF. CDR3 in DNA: TGCAGCGGCGGGAGGGGAGACTACGAGCAGTACTTC.

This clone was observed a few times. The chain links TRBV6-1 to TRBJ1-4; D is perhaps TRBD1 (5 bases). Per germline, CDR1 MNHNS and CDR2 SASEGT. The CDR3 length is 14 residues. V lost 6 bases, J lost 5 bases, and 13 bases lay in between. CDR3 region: CASRLTGINEKLFF. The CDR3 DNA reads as TGTGCCAGCAGGCTTACAGGAATAAATGAAAAACTGTTTTTT.

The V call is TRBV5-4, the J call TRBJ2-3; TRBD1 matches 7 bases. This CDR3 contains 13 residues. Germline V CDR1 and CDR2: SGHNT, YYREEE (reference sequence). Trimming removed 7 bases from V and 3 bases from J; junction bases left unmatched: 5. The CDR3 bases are TGTGCCAGCCGACAGGGAATGACAGATACGCAGTATTTT. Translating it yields CASRQGMTDTQYF.

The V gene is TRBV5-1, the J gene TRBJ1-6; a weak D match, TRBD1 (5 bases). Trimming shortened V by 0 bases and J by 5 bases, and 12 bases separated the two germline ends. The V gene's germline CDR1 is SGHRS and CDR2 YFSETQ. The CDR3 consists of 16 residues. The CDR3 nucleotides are TGCGCCAGCAGCTTGGTCTCGGGACGGCATAATTCACCCCTCCACTTT. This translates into CASSLVSGRHNSPLHF.

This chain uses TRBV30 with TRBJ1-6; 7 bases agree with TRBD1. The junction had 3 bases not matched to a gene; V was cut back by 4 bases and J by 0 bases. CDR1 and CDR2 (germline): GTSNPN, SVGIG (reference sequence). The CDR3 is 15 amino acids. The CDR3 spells CAWMTGSSYNSPLHF. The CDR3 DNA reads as TGTGCCTGGATGACAGGGAGCTCCTATAATTCACCCCTCCACTTT.

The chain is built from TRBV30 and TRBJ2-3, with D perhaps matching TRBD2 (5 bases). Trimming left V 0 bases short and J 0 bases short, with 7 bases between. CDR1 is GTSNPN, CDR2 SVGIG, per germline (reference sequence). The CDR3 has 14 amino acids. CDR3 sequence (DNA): TGTGCCTGGAGTGTACGAGGGAGCACAGATACGCAGTATTTT. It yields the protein CAWSVRGSTDTQYF.

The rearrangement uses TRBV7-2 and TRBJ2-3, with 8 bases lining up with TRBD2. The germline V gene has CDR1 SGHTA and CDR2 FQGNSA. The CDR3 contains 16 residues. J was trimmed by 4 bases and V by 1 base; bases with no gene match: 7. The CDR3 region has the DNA TGTGCCAGCAGCTTAGGCTCGACTAGCGCCGCAGATACGCAGTATTTT. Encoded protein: CASSLGSTSAADTQYF.

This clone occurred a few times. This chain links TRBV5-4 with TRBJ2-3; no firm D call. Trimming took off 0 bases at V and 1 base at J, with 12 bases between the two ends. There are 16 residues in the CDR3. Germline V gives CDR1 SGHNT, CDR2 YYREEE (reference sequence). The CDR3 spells CASSLAIDGGTDTQYF. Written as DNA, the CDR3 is TGTGCCAGCAGCTTGGCAATCGACGGAGGCACAGATACGCAGTATTTT.

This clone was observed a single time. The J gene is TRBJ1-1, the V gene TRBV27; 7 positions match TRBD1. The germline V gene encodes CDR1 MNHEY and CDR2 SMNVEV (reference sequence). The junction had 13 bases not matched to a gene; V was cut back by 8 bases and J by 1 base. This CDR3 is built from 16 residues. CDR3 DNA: TGTGCCAGCGCAACGCTCGGACAGGACAAGAACACTGAAGCTTTCTTT. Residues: CASATLGQDKNTEAFF.

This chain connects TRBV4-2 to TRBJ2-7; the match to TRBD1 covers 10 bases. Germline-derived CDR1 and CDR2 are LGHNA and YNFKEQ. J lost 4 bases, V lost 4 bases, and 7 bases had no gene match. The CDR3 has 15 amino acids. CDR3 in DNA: TGTGCCAGCAGCCCAGAGGGACAGGGGATATACGAGCAGTACTTC. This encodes CASSPEGQGIYEQYF.

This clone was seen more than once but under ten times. The CDR3 protein is CASSIGTGNTGELFF. CDR3 DNA sequence: TGTGCCAGTAGTATCGGGACAGGGAACACCGGGGAGCTGTTTTTT. The chain carries TRBV19 and TRBJ2-2, with 8 bases matching TRBD1. The germline V gene has CDR1 LNHDA and CDR2 SQIVND (reference sequence). CDR3 size: 15 residues. V was clipped by 3 bases and J by 1 base; unmatched bases: 1. Full variable domain (rest looked up from reference TRBV19 and TRBJ2-2): DGGITQSPKYLFRKEGQNVTLSCEQNLNHDAMYWYRQDPGQGLRLIYYSQIVNDFQKGDIAEGYSVSREKKESFPLTVTSAQKNPTAFYLCASSIGTGNTGELFFGEGSRLTVL.

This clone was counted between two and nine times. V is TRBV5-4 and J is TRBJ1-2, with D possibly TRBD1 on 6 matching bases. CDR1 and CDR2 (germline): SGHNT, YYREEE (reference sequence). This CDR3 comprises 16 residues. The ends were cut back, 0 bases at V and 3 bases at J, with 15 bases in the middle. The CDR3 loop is CASSLGPRDTDYGYTF. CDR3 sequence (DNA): TGTGCCAGCAGCTTGGGCCCCCGGGACACCGACTATGGCTACACCTTC.

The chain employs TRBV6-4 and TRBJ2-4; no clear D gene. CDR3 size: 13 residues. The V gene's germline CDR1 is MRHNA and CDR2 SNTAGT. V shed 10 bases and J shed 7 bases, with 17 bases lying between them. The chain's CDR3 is CAIARPGSNIQYF. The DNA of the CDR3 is TGTGCCATCGCCCGACCTGGTTCCAACATTCAGTACTTC.

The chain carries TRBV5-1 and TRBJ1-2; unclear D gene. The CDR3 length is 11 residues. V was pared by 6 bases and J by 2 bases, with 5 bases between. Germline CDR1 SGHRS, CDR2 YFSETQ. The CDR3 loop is CASMENYGYTF. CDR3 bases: TGCGCCAGCATGGAGAACTATGGCTACACCTTC.

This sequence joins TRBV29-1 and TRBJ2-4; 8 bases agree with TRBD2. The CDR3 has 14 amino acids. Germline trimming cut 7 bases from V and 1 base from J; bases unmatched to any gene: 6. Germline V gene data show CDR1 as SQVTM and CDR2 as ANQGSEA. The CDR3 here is CSADPGGAKNIQYF. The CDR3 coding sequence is TGCAGCGCTGACCCGGGGGGGGCCAAAAACATTCAGTACTTC.

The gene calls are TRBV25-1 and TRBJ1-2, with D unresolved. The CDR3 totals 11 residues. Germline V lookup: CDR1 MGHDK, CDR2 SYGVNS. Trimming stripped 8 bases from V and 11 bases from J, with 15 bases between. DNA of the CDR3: TGTGCCAGCCCTAACCGTGTTGTGTACACCTTC. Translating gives CASPNRVVYTF.

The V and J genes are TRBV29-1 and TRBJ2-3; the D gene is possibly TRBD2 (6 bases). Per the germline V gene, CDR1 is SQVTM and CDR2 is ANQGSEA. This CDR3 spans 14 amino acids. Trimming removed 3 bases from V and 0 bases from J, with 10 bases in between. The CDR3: CSVEGGVSTDTQYF. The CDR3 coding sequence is TGCAGCGTTGAGGGGGGAGTCAGCACAGATACGCAGTATTTT.

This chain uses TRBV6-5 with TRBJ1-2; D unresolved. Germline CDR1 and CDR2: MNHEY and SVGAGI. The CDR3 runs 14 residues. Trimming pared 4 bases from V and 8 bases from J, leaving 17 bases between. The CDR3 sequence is CASSSVSQLSGYTF. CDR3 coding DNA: TGTGCCAGCAGTTCGGTCAGCCAGCTAAGCGGCTACACCTTC.

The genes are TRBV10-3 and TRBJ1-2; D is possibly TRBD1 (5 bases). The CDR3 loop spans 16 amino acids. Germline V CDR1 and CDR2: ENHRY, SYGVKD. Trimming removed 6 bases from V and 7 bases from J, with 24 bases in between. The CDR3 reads CAIRGRPIGEKSGYTF. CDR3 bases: TGTGCCATCAGGGGACGGCCTATAGGAGAGAAGAGTGGCTACACCTTC.

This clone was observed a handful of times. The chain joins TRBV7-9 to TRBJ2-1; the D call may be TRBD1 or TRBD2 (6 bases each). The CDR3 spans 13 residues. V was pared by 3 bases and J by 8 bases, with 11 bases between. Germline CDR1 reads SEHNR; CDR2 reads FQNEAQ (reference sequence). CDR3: CASSFNREDEQFF. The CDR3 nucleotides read TGTGCCAGCAGCTTTAACAGGGAGGATGAGCAGTTCTTC.

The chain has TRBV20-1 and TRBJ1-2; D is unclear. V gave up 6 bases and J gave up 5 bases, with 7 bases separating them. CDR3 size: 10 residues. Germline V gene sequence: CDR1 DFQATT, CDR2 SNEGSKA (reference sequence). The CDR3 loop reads CSANLYGYTF. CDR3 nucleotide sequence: TGCAGTGCCAACCTATATGGCTACACCTTC.

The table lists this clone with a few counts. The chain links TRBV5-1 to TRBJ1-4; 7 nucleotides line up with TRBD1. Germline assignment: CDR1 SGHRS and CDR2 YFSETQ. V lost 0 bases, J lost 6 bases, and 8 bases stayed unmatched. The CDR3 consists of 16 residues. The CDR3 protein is CASSLVGMGTDEKLFF. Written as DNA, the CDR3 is TGCGCCAGCAGCTTGGTGGGGATGGGGACAGATGAAAAACTGTTTTTT.

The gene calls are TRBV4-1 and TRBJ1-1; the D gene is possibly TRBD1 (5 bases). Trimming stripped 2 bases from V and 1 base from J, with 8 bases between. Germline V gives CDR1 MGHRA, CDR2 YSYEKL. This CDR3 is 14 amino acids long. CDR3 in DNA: TGCGCCAGCAGCCAAACGGGACGGAACACTGAAGCTTTCTTT. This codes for CASSQTGRNTEAFF.